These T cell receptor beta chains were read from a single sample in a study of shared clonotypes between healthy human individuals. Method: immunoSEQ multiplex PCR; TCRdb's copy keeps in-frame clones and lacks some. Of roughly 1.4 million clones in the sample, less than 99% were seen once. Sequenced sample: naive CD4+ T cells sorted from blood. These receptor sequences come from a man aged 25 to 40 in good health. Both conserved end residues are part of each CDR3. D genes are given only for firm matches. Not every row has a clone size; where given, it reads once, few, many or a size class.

TGTGCCAGCAGCTTACCGCGACCAGGCGGTGAAAAACTGTTTTTT	CASSLPRPGGEKLFF	NA	TRBJ1-4	TRBV7-2	NA	15
TGTGCCAGCAGTGCCGGGACATACTATGGCTACACCTTC	CASSAGTYYGYTF	NA	TRBJ1-2	TRBV6-1	NA	13
TGTGCCAGCAGCCAATCGACAGGGGGCTTTCGCGAGCAGTACTTC	CASSQSTGGFREQYF	TRBD1	TRBJ2-7	TRBV4-2	NA	15
TGTGCCAGCACCCCGGGACGGCTAAGCTCCTACGAGCAGTACTTC	CASTPGRLSSYEQYF	NA	TRBJ2-7	TRBV7-8	NA	15
TGCGCCAGCAGCTACGGATTACAGGGGGCGGGCTATGGCTACACCTTC	CASSYGLQGAGYGYTF	TRBD1	TRBJ1-2	TRBV5-1	NA	16
TGTGCCAGCTCAGTGACGGATAACACTGAAGCTTTCTTT	CASSVTDNTEAFF	NA	TRBJ1-1	TRBV18	NA	13
TGTGCCAGCAGCGTAGAGGACAATGAGCAGTTCTTC	CASSVEDNEQFF	NA	TRBJ2-1	TRBV9	NA	12
TGCGCCAGCAGCTCGGGACTTTACAATGAGCAGTTCTTC	CASSSGLYNEQFF	NA	TRBJ2-1	TRBV5-1	once	13
TGCGCCAGCAGCCAACTCTACAATGAGCAGTTCTTC	CASSQLYNEQFF	NA	TRBJ2-1	TRBV4-1	NA	12
TGTGCCAGTAGTATCAATCGTGCAGGTCAAGAGACCCAGTACTTC	CASSINRAGQETQYF	NA	TRBJ2-5	TRBV19	NA	15
TGTGCCAGCAGCTCCCTGACTAGCGGGAGGTCGGATGAGCAGTTCTTC	CASSSLTSGRSDEQFF	TRBD2	TRBJ2-1	TRBV7-9	NA	16
TGTGCCAGCACCTTACGACCAATACTAGTGCGTGAGCAGTTCTTC	CASTLRPILVREQFF	NA	TRBJ2-1	TRBV5-5	NA	15
TGTGCCAGCAAGGGGGGCACAGATACGCAGTATTTT	CASKGGTDTQYF	NA	TRBJ2-3	TRBV9	NA	12
TGTGCCAGCAGTGAATTGTGGAACACCATATATTTT	CASSELWNTIYF	NA	TRBJ1-3	TRBV6-1	NA	12
TGTGCCAGCAGTTTAGCTTTTGGTCTTACAGATACGCAGTATTTT	CASSLAFGLTDTQYF	NA	TRBJ2-3	TRBV28	NA	15
TGCGCCAGCAGCCAAGGTTACAATGAGCAGTTCTTC	CASSQGYNEQFF	NA	TRBJ2-1	TRBV5-1	NA	12
TGTGCCAGCAGGGTGGGCAGGGGGCCGGATCAGCCCCAGCATTTT	CASRVGRGPDQPQHF	TRBD1	TRBJ1-5	TRBV6-6	NA	15
TGCGCCAGCAGCCTCTACAGGGGAGGAGTCGCAGATACGCAGTATTTT	CASSLYRGGVADTQYF	NA	TRBJ2-3	TRBV10-1	NA	16
TGTGCCAGCAGCCCCTCAGACAGGGGGCGCTATGGCTACACCTTC	CASSPSDRGRYGYTF	TRBD1	TRBJ1-2	TRBV7-9	once	15
TGTGCCAGCAGTGAAAACGTCTACTCTGGAAACACCATATATTTT	CASSENVYSGNTIYF	NA	TRBJ1-3	TRBV6-1	NA	15
TGTGCCAGCTCAGGGCTAGACAGTTACGAGCAGTACTTC	CASSGLDSYEQYF	NA	TRBJ2-7	TRBV18	NA	13
TGTGCCAGCAGCTTGATGGGTAGCAATCAGCCCCAGCATTTT	CASSLMGSNQPQHF	NA	TRBJ1-5	TRBV5-6	NA	14
TGTGCCAGCAGCTTAGCACGGACTAGCGGGAGTAAAAACGAGCAGTACTTC	CASSLARTSGSKNEQYF	TRBD2	TRBJ2-7	TRBV7-9	once	17
TGTGCCAGCAGTTTATCGTCCAAACGGCGGAACGAGCAGTACTTC	CASSLSSKRRNEQYF	NA	TRBJ2-7	TRBV28	NA	15
TGTGCCAGCAATACCGGTTACTCTGAGCTGTTTTTT	CASNTGYSELFF	NA	TRBJ2-2	TRBV28	NA	12
TGTGCCAGTAGTATTAACCCACGGGAGCAGTACTTC	CASSINPREQYF	NA	TRBJ2-7	TRBV19	NA	12
TGTGCCAGCAGCCTCGGGTGGAACACTGAAGCTTTCTTT	CASSLGWNTEAFF	NA	TRBJ1-1	TRBV7-3	once	13
TGTGCCAGCAGCCCCGGAGGGACAGGGTTCCGCGAGCAGTACTTC	CASSPGGTGFREQYF	TRBD1	TRBJ2-7	TRBV7-2	NA	15
TGCGCCAGCGGGGGACTAGCGGGAGTGTACAATGAGCAGTTCTTC	CASGGLAGVYNEQFF	TRBD2	TRBJ2-1	TRBV5-1	NA	15
TGTGCCAGCAGTTACTCGGCGGGACTTTACGAGCAGTACTTC	CASSYSAGLYEQYF	NA	TRBJ2-7	TRBV6-5	NA	14
TGTGCCAGCAAGGGCAGCCTAAGCAACTATGGCTACACCTTC	CASKGSLSNYGYTF	NA	TRBJ1-2	TRBV2	NA	14
TGTGCCAGCAATAAACAGGGCCAGCCCCAGCATTTT	CASNKQGQPQHF	NA	TRBJ1-5	TRBV6-1	NA	12
TGTGCCACCCGGGGGGACAGGGGCTTGGAGCAGTACTTC	CATRGDRGLEQYF	TRBD1	TRBJ2-7	TRBV6-1	NA	13
TGTGCCAGCAGTGGGGGGACAGGTGCCTACGAGCAGTACTTC	CASSGGTGAYEQYF	TRBD1	TRBJ2-7	TRBV2	NA	14
TGTGCCAGTTACAGTAGTCGGGGAGGGGAAGAGCCAAGGGAAAAAGCTTTCTTT	CASYSSRGGEEPREKAFF	NA	TRBJ1-1	TRBV19	NA	18
TGTGCCAGCAGTTCCGCTCCGGGACAGGGTACTCAGCCCCAGCATTTT	CASSSAPGQGTQPQHF	TRBD1	TRBJ1-5	TRBV27	NA	16
TGTGCCAGCTCAACCCGGACTAGCGGAGCCTACAATGAGCAGTTCTTC	CASSTRTSGAYNEQFF	TRBD2	TRBJ2-1	TRBV18	NA	16
TGTGCCAGCAGTAACGGTGGGACTCGGAGGGAGACCCAGTACTTC	CASSNGGTRRETQYF	NA	TRBJ2-5	TRBV28	NA	15
TGTGCCAGCAGCCCATGGTTAGCGGCGAGCTCCTACGAGCAGTACTTC	CASSPWLAASSYEQYF	NA	TRBJ2-7	TRBV7-9	NA	16
TGCGCCAGCAGTTCGGGACGGGCCTACGAGCAGTACTTC	CASSSGRAYEQYF	NA	TRBJ2-7	TRBV10-2	NA	13
TGTGCCAGCAGTTATGCGGTAGCCGCTGAAGCTTTCTTT	CASSYAVAAEAFF	NA	TRBJ1-1	TRBV6-6	NA	13
TGTGCCTGGAGTGTACTTCCGGAGACCCAGTACTTC	CAWSVLPETQYF	NA	TRBJ2-5	TRBV30	NA	12
TGTGCCTGGAGGGAACAGATCCCCTTCTCTGGAAACACCATATATTTT	CAWREQIPFSGNTIYF	NA	TRBJ1-3	TRBV30	NA	16
TGTGCCAGCAGTAACCGACAGGGTATGAACACTGAAGCTTTCTTT	CASSNRQGMNTEAFF	TRBD1	TRBJ1-1	TRBV6-6	NA	15
TGTGCCAGTAGTACCCTCGGGACAGGGCTCGTTAGCAATCAGCCCCAGCATTTT	CASSTLGTGLVSNQPQHF	TRBD1	TRBJ1-5	TRBV19	NA	18
TGTGCCTGGAGCCCAACCGGCCGGGGCAACAATCAGCCCCAGCATTTT	CAWSPTGRGNNQPQHF	NA	TRBJ1-5	TRBV30	once	16